The entry below gives a single TCR beta chain sequence along with its context. Its antigen remains unidentified. This sample was taken from a study of PD-L1 blockade in urothelial cancer. Study summary: When blood samples were assessed, the median T cell count was 120,000 to 150,000. Study findings and constraints: When pretreatment blood TCR clonality was below the median, it predicted better survival.

Time point: pretreatment peripheral blood. A spike-in of synthetic TCR analog templates was added to each PCR. TCRdb's copy holds only in-frame clones and misses some; the assay was immunoSEQ multiplex PCR. The sample carries approximately 86,000 clones, over 80% recorded once. The material sequenced was PBMCs, taken around atezolizumab (anti-PD-L1) treatment. This receptor was taken from a man aged 40-55 years with urothelial cancer.

The CDR3 DNA sequence: TGTGCCAGTAGTCTCGACCGCGGCACCATATATTTT. Translating gives CASSLDRGTIYF. The chain combines TRBV19 with TRBJ1-3; D unresolved. V was trimmed by 5 bases and J by 9 bases, leaving 11 bases between them. The length of the CDR3 is 12 residues. Germline assignment: CDR1 LNHDA and CDR2 SQIVND (reference sequence).